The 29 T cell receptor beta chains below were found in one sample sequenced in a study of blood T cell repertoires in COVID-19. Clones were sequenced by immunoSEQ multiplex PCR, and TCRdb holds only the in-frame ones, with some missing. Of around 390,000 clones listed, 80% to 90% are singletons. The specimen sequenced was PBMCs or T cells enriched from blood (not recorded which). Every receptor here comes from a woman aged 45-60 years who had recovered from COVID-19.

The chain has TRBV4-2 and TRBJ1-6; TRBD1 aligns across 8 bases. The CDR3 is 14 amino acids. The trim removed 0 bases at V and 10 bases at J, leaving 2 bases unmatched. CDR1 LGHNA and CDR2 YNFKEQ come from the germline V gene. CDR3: CASSQDDRGSPLHF. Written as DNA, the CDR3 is TGTGCCAGCAGCCAAGACGACAGGGGCTCACCCCTCCACTTT.

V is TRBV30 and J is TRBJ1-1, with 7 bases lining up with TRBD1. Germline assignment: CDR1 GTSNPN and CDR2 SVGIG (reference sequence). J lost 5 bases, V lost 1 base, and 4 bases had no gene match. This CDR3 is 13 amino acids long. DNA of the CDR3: TGTGCCTGGAGTGCCCAGGGGGTAACTGAAGCTTTCTTT. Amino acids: CAWSAQGVTEAFF.

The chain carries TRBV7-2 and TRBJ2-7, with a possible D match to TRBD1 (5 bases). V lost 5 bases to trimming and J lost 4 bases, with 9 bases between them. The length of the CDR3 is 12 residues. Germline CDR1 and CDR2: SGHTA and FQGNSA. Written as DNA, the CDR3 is TGTGCCAGCAGCACAGGCCGTTACGAGCAGTACTTC. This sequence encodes CASSTGRYEQYF.

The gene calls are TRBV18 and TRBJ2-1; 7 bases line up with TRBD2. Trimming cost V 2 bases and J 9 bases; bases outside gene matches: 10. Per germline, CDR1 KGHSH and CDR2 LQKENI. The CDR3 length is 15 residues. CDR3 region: CASSPGGDRPGEQFF. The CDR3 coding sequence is TGTGCCAGCTCACCAGGGGGGGACCGGCCGGGTGAGCAGTTCTTC.

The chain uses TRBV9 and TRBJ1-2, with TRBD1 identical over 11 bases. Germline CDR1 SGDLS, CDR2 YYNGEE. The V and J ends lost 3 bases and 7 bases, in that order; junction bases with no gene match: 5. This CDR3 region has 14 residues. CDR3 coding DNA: TGTGCCAGCAGCGGAACCGGGACAGGGGGTGGCTACACCTTC. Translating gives CASSGTGTGGGYTF.

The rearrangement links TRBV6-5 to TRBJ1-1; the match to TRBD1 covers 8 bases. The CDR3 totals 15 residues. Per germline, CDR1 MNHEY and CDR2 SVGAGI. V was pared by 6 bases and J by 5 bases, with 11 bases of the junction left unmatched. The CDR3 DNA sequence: TGTGCCAGCAGAGCCGACAGGGGTGTGGGAACTGAAGCTTTCTTT. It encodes CASRADRGVGTEAFF.

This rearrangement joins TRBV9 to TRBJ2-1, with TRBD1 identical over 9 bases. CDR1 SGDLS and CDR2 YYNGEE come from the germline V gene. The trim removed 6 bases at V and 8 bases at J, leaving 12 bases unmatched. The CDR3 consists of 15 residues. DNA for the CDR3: TGTGCCAGCACGAGAGGGGACAGGGTAGTGGATGAGCAGTTCTTC. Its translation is CASTRGDRVVDEQFF.

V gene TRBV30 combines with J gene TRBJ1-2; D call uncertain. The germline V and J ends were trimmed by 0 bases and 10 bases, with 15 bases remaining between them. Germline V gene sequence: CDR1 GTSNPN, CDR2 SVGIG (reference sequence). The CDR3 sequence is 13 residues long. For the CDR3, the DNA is TGTGCCTGGAGTGTGGGTGGGAGTAGCTCCTACACCTTC. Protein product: CAWSVGGSSSYTF.

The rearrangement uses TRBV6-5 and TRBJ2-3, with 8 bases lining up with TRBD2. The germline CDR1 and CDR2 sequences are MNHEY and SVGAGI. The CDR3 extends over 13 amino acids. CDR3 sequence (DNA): TGTGCGTCGGGGGGGAGGTTCCTCGGTACGCAGTATTTT. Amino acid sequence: CASGGRFLGTQYF.

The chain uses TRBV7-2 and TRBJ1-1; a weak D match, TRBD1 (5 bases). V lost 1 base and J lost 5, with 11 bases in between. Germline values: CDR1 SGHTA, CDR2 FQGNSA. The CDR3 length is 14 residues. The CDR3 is CASSLGSGRTEAFF. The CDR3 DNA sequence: TGTGCCAGCAGCTTAGGGTCAGGGCGGACTGAAGCTTTCTTT.

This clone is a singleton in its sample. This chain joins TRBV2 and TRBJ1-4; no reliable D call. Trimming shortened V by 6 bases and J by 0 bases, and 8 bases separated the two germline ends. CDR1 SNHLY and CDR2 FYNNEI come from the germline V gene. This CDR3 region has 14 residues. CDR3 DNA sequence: TGTGCCAGCAGCCAAGTAGCAACTAATGAAAAACTGTTTTTT. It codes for CASSQVATNEKLFF.

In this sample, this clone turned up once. The CDR3 DNA sequence: TGTGCCAGCTCACCAGGACTGACGAACACCGGGGAGCTGTTTTTT. As protein: CASSPGLTNTGELFF. The genes are TRBV18 and TRBJ2-2; D is possibly TRBD2 (5 bases). CDR1 is KGHSH, CDR2 LQKENI, per germline. V was cut by 2 bases and J by 0 bases, with 7 bases left in between. CDR3 length equals 15 residues.

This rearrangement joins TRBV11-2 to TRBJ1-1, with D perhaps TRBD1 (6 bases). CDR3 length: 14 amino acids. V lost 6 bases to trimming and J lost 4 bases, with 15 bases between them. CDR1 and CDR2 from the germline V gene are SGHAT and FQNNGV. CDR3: CASSSQGGGTEAFF. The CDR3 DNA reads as TGTGCCAGCAGTTCACAGGGCGGGGGCACTGAAGCTTTCTTT.

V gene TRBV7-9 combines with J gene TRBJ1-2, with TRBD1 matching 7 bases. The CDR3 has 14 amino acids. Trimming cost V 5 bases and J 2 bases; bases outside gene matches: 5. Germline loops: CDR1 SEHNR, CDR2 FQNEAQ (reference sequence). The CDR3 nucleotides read TGTGCCAGCAGCCGGGACAGCAGAAACTATGGCTACACCTTC. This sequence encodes CASSRDSRNYGYTF.

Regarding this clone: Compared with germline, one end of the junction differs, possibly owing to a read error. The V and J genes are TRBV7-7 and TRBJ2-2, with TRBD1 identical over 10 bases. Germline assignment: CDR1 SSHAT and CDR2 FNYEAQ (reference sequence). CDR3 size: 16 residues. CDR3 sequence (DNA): TGTGCTAGCAGCTTAGGGACAGGGGTATCCGCCGGGGAGCTGTTTTTT. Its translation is CASSLGTGVSAGELFF.

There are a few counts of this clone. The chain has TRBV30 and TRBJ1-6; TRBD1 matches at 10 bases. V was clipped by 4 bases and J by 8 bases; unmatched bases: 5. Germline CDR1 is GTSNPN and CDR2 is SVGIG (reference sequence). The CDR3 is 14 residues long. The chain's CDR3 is CAWTTGTGDSPLHF. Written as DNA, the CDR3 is TGTGCCTGGACCACCGGGACAGGGGATTCACCCCTCCACTTT.

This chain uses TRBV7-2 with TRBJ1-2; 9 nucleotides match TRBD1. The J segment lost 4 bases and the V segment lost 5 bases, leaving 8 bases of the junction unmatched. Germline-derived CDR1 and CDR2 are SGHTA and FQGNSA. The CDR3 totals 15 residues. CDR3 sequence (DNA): TGTGCCAGCAGCGAAGACAGGGGGGTCAGCTATGGCTACACCTTC. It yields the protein CASSEDRGVSYGYTF.

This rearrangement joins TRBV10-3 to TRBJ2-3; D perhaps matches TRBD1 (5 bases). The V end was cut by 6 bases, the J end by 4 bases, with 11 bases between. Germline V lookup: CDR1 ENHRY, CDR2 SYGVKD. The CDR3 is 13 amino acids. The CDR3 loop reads CAISRDGADTQYF. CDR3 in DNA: TGTGCCATCAGCAGGGATGGAGCAGATACGCAGTATTTT.

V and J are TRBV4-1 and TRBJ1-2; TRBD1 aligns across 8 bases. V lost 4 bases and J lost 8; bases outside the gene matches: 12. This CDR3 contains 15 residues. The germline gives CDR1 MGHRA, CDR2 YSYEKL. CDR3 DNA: TGCGCCAGCAGCCTCCAAAGCGGACAGGGTAGCGGCTACACCTTC. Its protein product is CASSLQSGQGSGYTF.

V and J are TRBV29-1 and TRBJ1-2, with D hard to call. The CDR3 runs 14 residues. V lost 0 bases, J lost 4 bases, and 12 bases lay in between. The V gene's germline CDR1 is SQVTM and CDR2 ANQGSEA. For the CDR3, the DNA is TGCAGCGTTGAAGAGCCGGACTACCGCTATGGCTACACCTTC. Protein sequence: CSVEEPDYRYGYTF. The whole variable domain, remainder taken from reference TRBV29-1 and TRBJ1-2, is SAVISQKPSRDICQRGTSLTIQCQVDSQVTMMFWYRQQPGQSLTLIATANQGSEATYESGFVIDKFPISRPNLTFSTLTVSNMSPEDSSIYLCSVEEPDYRYGYTFGSGTRLTVV.

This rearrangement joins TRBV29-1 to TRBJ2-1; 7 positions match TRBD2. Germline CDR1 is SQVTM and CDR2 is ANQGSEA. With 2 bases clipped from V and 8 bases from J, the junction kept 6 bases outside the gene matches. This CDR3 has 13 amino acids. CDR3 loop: CSVEPPSGDEQFF. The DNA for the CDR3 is TGCAGCGTTGAACCTCCGAGCGGGGATGAGCAGTTCTTC.

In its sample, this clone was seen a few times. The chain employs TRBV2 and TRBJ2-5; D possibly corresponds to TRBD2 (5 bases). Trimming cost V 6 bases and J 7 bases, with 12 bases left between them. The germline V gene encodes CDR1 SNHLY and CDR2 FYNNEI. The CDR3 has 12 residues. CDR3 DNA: TGTGCCAGCAGGGACGGTGAGGGGACCCAGTACTTC. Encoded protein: CASRDGEGTQYF.

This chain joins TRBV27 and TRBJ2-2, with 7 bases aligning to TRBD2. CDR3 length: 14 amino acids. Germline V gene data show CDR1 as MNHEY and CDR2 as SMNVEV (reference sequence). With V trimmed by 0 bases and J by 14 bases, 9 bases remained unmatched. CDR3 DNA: TGTGCCAGCAGTTTATCCAGCGGGGACGATCCCCTGTTTTTT. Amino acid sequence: CASSLSSGDDPLFF.

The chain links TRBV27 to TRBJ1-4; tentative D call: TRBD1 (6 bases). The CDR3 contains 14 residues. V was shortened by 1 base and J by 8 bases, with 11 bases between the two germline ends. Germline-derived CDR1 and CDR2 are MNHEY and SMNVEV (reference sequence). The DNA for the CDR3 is TGTGCCAGCAGTTTATGGGGGGGCGGCGAAAAACTGTTTTTT. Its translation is CASSLWGGGEKLFF. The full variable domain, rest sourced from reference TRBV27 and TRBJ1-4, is EAQVTQNPRYLITVTGKKLTVTCSQNMNHEYMSWYRQDPGLGLRQIYYSMNVEVTDKGDVPEGYKVSRKEKRNFPLILESPSPNQTSLYFCASSLWGGGEKLFFGSGTQLSVL.

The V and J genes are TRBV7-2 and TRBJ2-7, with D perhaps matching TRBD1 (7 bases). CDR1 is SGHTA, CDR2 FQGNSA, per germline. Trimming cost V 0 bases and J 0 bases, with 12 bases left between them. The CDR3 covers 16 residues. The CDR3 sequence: CASSLAAGGNSYEQYF. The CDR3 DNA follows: TGTGCCAGCAGCTTAGCGGCAGGGGGGAACTCCTACGAGCAGTACTTC.

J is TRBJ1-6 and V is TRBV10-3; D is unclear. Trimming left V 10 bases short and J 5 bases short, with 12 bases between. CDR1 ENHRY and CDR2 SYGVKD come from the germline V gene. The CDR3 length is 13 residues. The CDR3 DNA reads TGTGCCACCACCGGGTCGGATAATTCACCCCTCCACTTT. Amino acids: CATTGSDNSPLHF.

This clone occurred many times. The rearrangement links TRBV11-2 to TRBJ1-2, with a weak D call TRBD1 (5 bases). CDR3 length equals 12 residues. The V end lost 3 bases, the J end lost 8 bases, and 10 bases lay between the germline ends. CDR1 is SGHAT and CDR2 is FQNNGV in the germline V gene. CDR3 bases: TGTGCCAGCAGCTTCGGGGGTGGGGGCTACACCTTC. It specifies CASSFGGGGYTF. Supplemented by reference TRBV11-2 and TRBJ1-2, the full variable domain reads EAGVAQSPRYKIIEKRQSVAFWCNPISGHATLYWYQQILGQGPKLLIQFQNNGVVDDSQLPKDRFSAERLKGVDSTLKIQPAKLEDSAVYLCASSFGGGGYTFGSGTRLTVV.

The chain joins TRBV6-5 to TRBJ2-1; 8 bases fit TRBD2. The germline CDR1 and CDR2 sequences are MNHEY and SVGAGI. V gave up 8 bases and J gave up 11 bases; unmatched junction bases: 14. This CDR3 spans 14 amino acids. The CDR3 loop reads CASYRSGGHTKQFF. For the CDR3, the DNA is TGTGCCAGCTACCGGAGCGGGGGACACACAAAGCAGTTCTTC.

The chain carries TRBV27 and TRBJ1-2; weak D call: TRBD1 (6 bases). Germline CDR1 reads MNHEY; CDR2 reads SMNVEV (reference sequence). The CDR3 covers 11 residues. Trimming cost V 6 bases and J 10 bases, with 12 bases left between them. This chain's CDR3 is CASRGQLDYTF. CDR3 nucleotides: TGTGCCAGCAGAGGACAGCTCGACTACACCTTC.